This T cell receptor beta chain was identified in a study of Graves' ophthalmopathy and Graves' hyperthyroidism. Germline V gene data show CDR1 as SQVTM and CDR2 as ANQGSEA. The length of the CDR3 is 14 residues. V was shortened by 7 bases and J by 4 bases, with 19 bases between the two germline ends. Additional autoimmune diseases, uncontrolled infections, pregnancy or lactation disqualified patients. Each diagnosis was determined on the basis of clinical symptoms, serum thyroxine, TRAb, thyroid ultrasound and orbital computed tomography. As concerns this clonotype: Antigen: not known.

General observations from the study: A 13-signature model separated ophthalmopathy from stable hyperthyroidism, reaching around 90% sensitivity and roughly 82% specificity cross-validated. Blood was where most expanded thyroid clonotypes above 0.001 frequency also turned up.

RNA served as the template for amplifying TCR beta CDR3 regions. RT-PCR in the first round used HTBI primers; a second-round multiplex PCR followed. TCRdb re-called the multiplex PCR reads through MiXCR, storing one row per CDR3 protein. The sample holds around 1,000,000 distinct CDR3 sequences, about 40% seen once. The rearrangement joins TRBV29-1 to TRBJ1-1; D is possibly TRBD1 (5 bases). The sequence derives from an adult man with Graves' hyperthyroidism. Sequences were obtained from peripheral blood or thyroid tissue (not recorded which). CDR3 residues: CSARPGGGFTEAFF. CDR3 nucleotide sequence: TGCAGCGCGCGCCCCGGGGGTGGATTCACTGAAGCTTTCTTT. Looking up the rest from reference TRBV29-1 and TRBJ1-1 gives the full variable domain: SAVISQKPSRDICQRGTSLTIQCQVDSQVTMMFWYRQQPGQSLTLIATANQGSEATYESGFVIDKFPISRPNLTFSTLTVSNMSPEDSSIYLCSARPGGGFTEAFFGQGTRLTVV.